The 32 T cell receptor beta chains below all came from one sample that was sequenced in a study of blood T cell repertoires in COVID-19. Profiling relied on immunoSEQ multiplex PCR, and the TCRdb table lists in-frame clones only, not all of them. The table lists approximately 530,000 clones, 70% to 90% of them singletons. The sample consisted of peripheral blood. The receptors stem from a woman aged 45 to 65 with COVID-19, enrolled during active disease.

J is TRBJ2-7 and V is TRBV11-2; weak D call: TRBD1 (7 bases). Germline V gives CDR1 SGHAT, CDR2 FQNNGV. This CDR3 contains 13 residues. V gave up 4 bases and J gave up 4 bases, with 11 bases separating them. This CDR3 reads CASSSGGGYEQYF. DNA for the CDR3: TGTGCCAGCAGCTCAGGGGGAGGATACGAGCAGTACTTC.

The gene calls are TRBV30 and TRBJ2-7; D is possibly TRBD2 (5 bases). Germline V lookup: CDR1 GTSNPN, CDR2 SVGIG (reference sequence). Trimming left V 4 bases short and J 0 bases short, with 7 bases between. The CDR3 runs 12 residues. Written as DNA, the CDR3 is TGTGCCTGGATGGGGAGCTCCTACGAGCAGTACTTC. Its protein is CAWMGSSYEQYF.

This clone was found once. V is TRBV5-1 and J is TRBJ2-3; tentatively, D is TRBD1 (6 bases). With 0 bases removed from V and 2 bases from J, the gap between germline ends came to 10 bases. Germline V lookup: CDR1 SGHRS, CDR2 YFSETQ. This CDR3 is built from 15 residues. CDR3 nucleotide sequence: TGCGCCAGCAGCTTGGGACAGGTGTCCACAGATACGCAGTATTTT. Amino acid sequence: CASSLGQVSTDTQYF.

This chain joins TRBV7-9 and TRBJ2-2, with 9 bases identical to TRBD2. The CDR3 spans 18 residues. The germline V gene encodes CDR1 SEHNR and CDR2 FQNEAQ (reference sequence). V lost 6 bases to trimming and J lost 4 bases; unmatched junction nucleotides: 15. The CDR3 nucleotides read TGTGCCAGCAGTGTAAACCCCCTAGCGGGGTTACTCACCGGGGAGCTGTTTTTT. It codes for CASSVNPLAGLLTGELFF.

This rearrangement joins TRBV15 to TRBJ1-3, with D possibly TRBD1 on 5 matching bases. Trimming took off 1 base at V and 0 bases at J, with 7 bases between the two ends. The CDR3 has 15 residues. Per the germline V gene, CDR1 is LNHNV and CDR2 is YYDKDF (reference sequence). The CDR3, as DNA: TGTGCCACCAGCAGAGTTCAGGGCTCTGGAAACACCATATATTTT. This sequence encodes CATSRVQGSGNTIYF. Drawing the rest from reference TRBV15 and TRBJ1-3, the complete variable domain is DAMVIQNPRYQVTQFGKPVTLSCSQTLNHNVMYWYQQKSSQAPKLLFHYYDKDFNNEADTPDNFQSRRPNTSFCFLDIRSPGLGDTAMYLCATSRVQGSGNTIYFGEGSWLTVV.

V gene TRBV5-1 combines with J gene TRBJ2-2; D ambiguous. With 7 bases removed from V and 1 base from J, the gap between germline ends came to 11 bases. Germline-derived CDR1 and CDR2 are SGHRS and YFSETQ. There are 14 residues in the CDR3. The CDR3 loop reads CASFGQGNTGELFF. CDR3 DNA: TGCGCCAGCTTTGGGCAAGGGAACACCGGGGAGCTGTTTTTT.

The chain recombines TRBV7-3 with TRBJ2-1; 8 bases line up with TRBD2. The CDR3 extends over 15 amino acids. The trim removed 5 bases at V and 7 bases at J, leaving 10 bases unmatched. Germline V lookup: CDR1 SGHTA, CDR2 FQGTGA. The CDR3 reads CASSPPGGAFNEQFF. The CDR3 bases are TGTGCCAGCAGCCCCCCCGGGGGGGCGTTTAATGAGCAGTTCTTC.

The chain links TRBV3-1 (or the pseudogene TRBV3-2) to TRBJ1-2, with unresolved D. Germline lookup yields CDR1 LGHDT and CDR2 YNNKEL (reference sequence). The CDR3 is 14 amino acids. The ends were cut back, 3 bases at V and 4 bases at J, with 12 bases in the middle. DNA of the CDR3: TGTGCCAGCAGCCAGGGAGGACTCGGCTATGGCTACACCTTC. Translating gives CASSQGGLGYGYTF.

This chain links TRBV6-5 with TRBJ2-2; D unresolved. Germline CDR1 is MNHEY and CDR2 is SVGAGI. V shed 6 bases and J shed 2 bases, with 13 bases lying between them. The CDR3 has 15 amino acids. CDR3 DNA sequence: TGTGCCAGCAGCCGCGGAGCGAGAAACACCGGGGAGCTGTTTTTT. It specifies CASSRGARNTGELFF.

The genes are TRBV3-1 (or the pseudogene TRBV3-2) and TRBJ2-7, with 10 bases that match TRBD1. Trimming at V came to 4 bases and at J to 6 bases, leaving 6 bases not matched to a gene. The CDR3 totals 14 residues. CDR1 and CDR2 from the germline V gene are LGHDT and YNNKEL (reference sequence). CDR3 coding DNA: TGTGCCAGCAGCCGGGGGACAGGGGCTAGCGAGCAGTACTTC. It specifies CASSRGTGASEQYF.

V and J are TRBV5-1 and TRBJ2-3; D gene ambiguous. V gave up 4 bases and J gave up 0 bases, with 3 bases separating them. This CDR3 comprises 12 residues. Germline CDR1 is SGHRS and CDR2 is YFSETQ. The CDR3 DNA is TGCGCCAGCAGCCCTAGCACAGATACGCAGTATTTT. This sequence encodes CASSPSTDTQYF.

The gene calls are TRBV6-6 and TRBJ1-1, with 8 bases identical to TRBD1. Germline V gene lookup returns CDR1 MNHNY and CDR2 SVGAGI (reference sequence). There are 15 residues in the CDR3. The V gene end was trimmed by 7 bases and the J gene end by 4 bases; junction bases not matched to a gene: 11. The CDR3 spells CASTRGGQGGTEAFF. The CDR3, as DNA: TGTGCCAGCACCCGGGGTGGACAGGGCGGCACTGAAGCTTTCTTT.

Written as DNA, the CDR3 is TGTGCCAGCTCATTCGGGCTAGCGGGGGGCCAAGAGACCCAGTACTTC. Amino acid sequence: CASSFGLAGGQETQYF. The V call is TRBV18, the J call TRBJ2-5; 11 bases line up with TRBD2. The CDR3 loop spans 16 amino acids. CDR1 and CDR2 from the germline V gene are KGHSH and LQKENI. Trimming at V came to 5 bases and at J to 1 base, leaving 6 bases not matched to a gene.

V usage is TRBV30 and J usage is TRBJ2-2; TRBD1 agrees at 9 bases. This CDR3 region has 14 residues. Germline V lookup: CDR1 GTSNPN, CDR2 SVGIG (reference sequence). V lost 5 bases to trimming and J lost 7 bases; unmatched junction nucleotides: 8. CDR3 nucleotides: TGTGCCTGGCAAGAGACAGGGGGGATCGGGGAGCTGTTTTTT. Its protein is CAWQETGGIGELFF.

V gene TRBV5-4 combines with J gene TRBJ2-7; 9 nucleotides line up with TRBD1. The trim removed 4 bases at V and 3 bases at J, leaving 8 bases unmatched. Germline assignment: CDR1 SGHNT and CDR2 YYREEE (reference sequence). The CDR3 is 15 residues long. CDR3 sequence: CASSAGQGSFYEQYF. For the CDR3, the DNA is TGTGCCAGCAGCGCGGGACAGGGCTCATTCTACGAGCAGTACTTC.

The chain employs TRBV27 and TRBJ2-4, with TRBD2 identical over 13 bases. The germline CDR1 and CDR2 sequences are MNHEY and SMNVEV (reference sequence). J was trimmed by 8 bases and V by 6 bases; bases with no gene match: 10. The CDR3 sequence is 16 residues long. Here the CDR3 reads CASSDILAGGPDIQYF. Here the CDR3 DNA reads TGTGCCAGCAGCGACATACTAGCGGGGGGGCCGGACATTCAGTACTTC.

This chain links TRBV7-8 with TRBJ1-3; the D gene is possibly TRBD1 (6 bases). V dropped 1 base and J dropped 2 bases, with 6 bases sitting between them. Germline CDR1 and CDR2: SGHVS and FQNEAQ. The CDR3 contains 14 residues. The CDR3 protein is CASSLGTAGNTIYF. Here the CDR3 DNA reads TGTGCCAGCAGCTTAGGGACAGCTGGAAACACCATATATTTT. The full variable domain, with the rest looked up from reference TRBV7-8 and TRBJ1-3, is GAGVSQSPRYKVAKRGQDVALRCDPISGHVSLFWYQQALGQGPEFLTYFQNEAQLDKSGLPSDRFFAERPEGSVSTLKIQRTQQEDSAVYLCASSLGTAGNTIYFGEGSWLTVV.

The chain couples TRBV12-3 or TRBV12-4 to TRBJ1-2; D is possibly TRBD1 (6 bases). This CDR3 is built from 12 residues. Trimming shortened V by 2 bases and J by 8 bases, and 9 bases separated the two germline ends. The CDR3 loop is CASSLNREGYTF. The DNA of the CDR3 is TGTGCCAGCAGTTTAAACAGGGAAGGCTACACCTTC.

This sequence joins TRBV7-2 and TRBJ1-6; TRBD1 might be the D (5 bases). Deletions cut 3 bases from V and 6 bases from J, with 12 bases between. Germline values: CDR1 SGHTA, CDR2 FQGNSA. The CDR3 loop spans 15 amino acids. In nucleotides, the CDR3 is TGTGCCAGCAGCTTTTCGAGACAGTCTAATTCACCCCTCCACTTT. Residues: CASSFSRQSNSPLHF.

At least ten counts were recorded for this clone. The J gene is TRBJ1-1, the V gene TRBV7-9; D not certain. The CDR3 runs to 13 residues. V lost 3 bases and J lost 6, with 11 bases in between. Germline assignment: CDR1 SEHNR and CDR2 FQNEAQ (reference sequence). The CDR3: CASSFGSQAEAFF. In DNA form, the CDR3 reads TGTGCCAGCAGCTTTGGATCTCAGGCTGAAGCTTTCTTT.

The chain is built from TRBV7-6 and TRBJ2-1, with 7 bases fitting TRBD1. Germline V gene data show CDR1 as SGHVS and CDR2 as FNYEAQ. The CDR3 runs 16 residues. V lost 5 bases to trimming and J lost 4 bases; unmatched junction nucleotides: 11. The CDR3 sequence: CASSLKPGQSYNEQFF. For the CDR3, the DNA is TGTGCCAGCAGCCTCAAACCGGGACAGAGTTACAATGAGCAGTTCTTC.

The V call is TRBV28, the J call TRBJ2-4; 9 nucleotides agree with TRBD1. CDR3 size: 17 residues. The germline V gene encodes CDR1 MDHEN and CDR2 SYDVKM. Trimming took 1 base from V and 0 from J; bases not matched to a gene: 4. CDR3 sequence reads: CASSLYGQGLAKNIQYF. CDR3 DNA sequence: TGTGCCAGCAGTTTATATGGACAGGGGCTAGCCAAAAACATTCAGTACTTC.

CDR3 sequence (DNA): TGTGCCAGCAGCGTAGTGGGGGGGCGCACAGATACGCAGTATTTT. This codes for CASSVVGGRTDTQYF. The chain has TRBV9 and TRBJ2-3; perhaps TRBD2 as D (7 bases). This CDR3 is built from 15 residues. V lost 0 bases, J lost 1 base, and 9 bases lay in between. Per the germline V gene, CDR1 is SGDLS and CDR2 is YYNGEE.

V usage is TRBV19 and J usage is TRBJ1-2; 8 bases are shared with TRBD1. J was trimmed by 2 bases and V by 5 bases; bases with no gene match: 7. Germline CDR1 LNHDA, CDR2 SQIVND (reference sequence). The CDR3 sequence is 15 residues long. The CDR3 coding sequence is TGTGCCAGTAGTCCCCAGGACAGGGAGAACTATGGCTACACCTTC. This sequence encodes CASSPQDRENYGYTF.

This chain joins TRBV11-2 and TRBJ2-7; possibly TRBD1 for D (6 bases). From germline, CDR1 is SGHAT and CDR2 FQNNGV. Trimming left V 3 bases short and J 7 bases short, with 16 bases between. The CDR3 is 14 amino acids. The CDR3: CASSLGAAALEQYF. CDR3 nucleotides: TGTGCCAGCAGCTTGGGGGCAGCGGCGTTGGAGCAGTACTTC.

The gene calls are TRBV9 and TRBJ1-3; 7 nucleotides match TRBD1. V shed 3 bases and J 0 bases; nucleotides not matched to a gene: 15. This CDR3 is 19 amino acids long. CDR1 SGDLS and CDR2 YYNGEE come from the germline V gene. CDR3 coding DNA: TGTGCCAGCAGCGCCGCAGTCCCGGGACAGCTTTACTCTGGAAACACCATATATTTT. It encodes CASSAAVPGQLYSGNTIYF.

The chain recombines TRBV19 with TRBJ1-2; D gene ambiguous. Looked up from germline, CDR1 is LNHDA and CDR2 is SQIVND (reference sequence). There are 13 residues in the CDR3. Trimming removed 1 base from V and 0 bases from J, with 3 bases in between. The DNA of the CDR3 is TGTGCCAGTAGTATAGGAGCTAACTATGGCTACACCTTC. As protein: CASSIGANYGYTF.

This clone has only a few counts. The rearrangement uses TRBV28 and TRBJ1-5; TRBD1 matches at 9 bases. V lost 5 bases to trimming and J lost 11 bases; unmatched junction nucleotides: 7. In germline, CDR1 is MDHEN, CDR2 SYDVKM. This CDR3 has 13 residues. CDR3 DNA sequence: TGTGCCAGCAGTCACAGGGGGCTCTCTGCCCAGCATTTT. It specifies CASSHRGLSAQHF.

The chain joins TRBV4-1 to TRBJ2-2, with 8 bases that match TRBD1. Looked up from germline, CDR1 is MGHRA and CDR2 is YSYEKL. The CDR3 has 17 residues. V was pared by 0 bases and J by 5 bases, with 8 bases of the junction left unmatched. The CDR3 loop reads CASSQDAETGATGELFF. The CDR3 nucleotides read TGCGCCAGCAGCCAAGATGCCGAGACAGGGGCGACCGGGGAGCTGTTTTTT.

A single count supports this clone. The J gene is TRBJ1-2, the V gene TRBV18; D call uncertain. Trimming left V 2 bases short and J 4 bases short, with 11 bases between. Germline V gene sequence: CDR1 KGHSH, CDR2 LQKENI. This CDR3 has 14 amino acids. CDR3 in amino acids: CASSPGFEGYGYTF. CDR3 nucleotides: TGTGCCAGCTCACCAGGGTTTGAGGGCTATGGCTACACCTTC.

The chain employs TRBV23-1 and TRBJ1-6, with a possible D match to TRBD1 (6 bases). TRBV23-1 is an ORF for which the function is uncertain. V lost 3 bases to trimming and J lost 0 bases, with 15 bases between them. The CDR3 is made up of 18 amino acids. The DNA for the CDR3 is TGCGCCAGCAGTCATTCCCGGGACATGAGCTCCTATAATTCACCCCTCCACTTT. Amino acids: CASSHSRDMSSYNSPLHF.

This sequence joins TRBV6-5 and TRBJ2-7, with 8 bases aligning to TRBD1. This CDR3 is 11 amino acids long. CDR1 is MNHEY and CDR2 is SVGAGI in the germline V gene. J gave up 5 bases and V 7 bases, and 1 base lay outside the gene matches. The CDR3 DNA reads as TGTGCCAGCAAACAGGGGGACGAGCAGTACTTC. Its translation is CASKQGDEQYF.